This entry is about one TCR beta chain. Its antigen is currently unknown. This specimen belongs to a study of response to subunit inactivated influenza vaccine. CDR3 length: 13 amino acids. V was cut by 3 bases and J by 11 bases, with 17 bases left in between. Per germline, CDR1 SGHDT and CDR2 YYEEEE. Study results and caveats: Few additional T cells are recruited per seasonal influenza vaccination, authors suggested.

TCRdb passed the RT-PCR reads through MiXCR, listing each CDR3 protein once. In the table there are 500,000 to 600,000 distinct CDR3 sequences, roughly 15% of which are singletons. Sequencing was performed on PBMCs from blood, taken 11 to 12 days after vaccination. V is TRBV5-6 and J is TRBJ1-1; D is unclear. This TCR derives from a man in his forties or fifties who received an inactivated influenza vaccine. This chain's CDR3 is CASSSATEGKAFF. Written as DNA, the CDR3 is TGTGCCAGCAGCTCGGCGACCGAGGGTAAGGCTTTCTTT. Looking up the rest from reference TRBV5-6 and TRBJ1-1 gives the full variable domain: DAGVTQSPTHLIKTRGQQVTLRCSPKSGHDTVSWYQQALGQGPQFIFQYYEEEERQRGNFPDRFSGHQFPNYSSELNVNALLLGDSALYLCASSSATEGKAFFGQGTRLTVV.